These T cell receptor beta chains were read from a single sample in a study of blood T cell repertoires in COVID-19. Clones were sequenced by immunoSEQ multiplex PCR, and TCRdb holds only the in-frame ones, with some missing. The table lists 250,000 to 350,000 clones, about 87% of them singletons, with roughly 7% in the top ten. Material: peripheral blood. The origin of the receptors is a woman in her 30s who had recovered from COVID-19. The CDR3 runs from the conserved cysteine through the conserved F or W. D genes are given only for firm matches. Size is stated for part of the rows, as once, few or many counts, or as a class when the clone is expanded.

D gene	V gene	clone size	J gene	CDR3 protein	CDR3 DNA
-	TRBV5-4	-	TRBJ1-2	CASSLAGEGYTF	TGTGCCAGCAGCTTGGCAGGGGAAGGCTACACCTTC
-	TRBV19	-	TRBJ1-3	CASHDGSSGNTIYF	TGTGCCAGTCACGACGGGAGCTCTGGAAACACCATATATTTT
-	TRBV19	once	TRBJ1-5	CASSAGQDQPQHF	TGTGCCAGTAGTGCAGGGCAGGATCAGCCCCAGCATTTT
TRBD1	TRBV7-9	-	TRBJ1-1	CASSSPTGGVNTEAFF	TGTGCCAGCAGCTCACCGACAGGGGGGGTGAACACTGAAGCTTTCTTT
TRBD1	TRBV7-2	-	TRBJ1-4	CASSSTGGAYGKLFF	TGTGCCAGCAGCTCGACAGGGGGCGCATATGGAAAACTGTTTTTT
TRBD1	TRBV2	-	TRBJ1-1	CASSTTGGTEAFF	TGTGCCAGCAGCACTACAGGGGGAACTGAAGCTTTCTTT
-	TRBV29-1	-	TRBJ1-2	CSVDQTGGDGYTF	TGCAGCGTTGACCAAACCGGGGGAGATGGCTACACCTTC
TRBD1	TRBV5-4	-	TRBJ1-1	CASSGGRGQLNTEAFF	TGTGCCAGCAGCGGAGGGCGGGGACAGCTGAACACTGAAGCTTTCTTT
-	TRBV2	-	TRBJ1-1	CASSVLQANTEAFF	TGTGCCAGCAGTGTGCTACAGGCCAACACTGAAGCTTTCTTT
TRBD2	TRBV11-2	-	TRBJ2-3	CASSLELAGITDTQYF	TGTGCCAGCAGCTTAGAGCTAGCGGGGATCACAGATACGCAGTATTTT
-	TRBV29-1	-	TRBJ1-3	CSMLQGNTIYF	TGCAGTATGTTGCAGGGGAACACCATATATTTT
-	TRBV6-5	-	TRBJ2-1	CASSPQFYNEQFF	TGTGCCAGCAGTCCACAATTTTACAATGAGCAGTTCTTC
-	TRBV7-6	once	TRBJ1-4	CASSHRDTATNEKLFF	TGTGCCAGCAGCCACCGGGATACAGCAACTAATGAAAAACTGTTTTTT
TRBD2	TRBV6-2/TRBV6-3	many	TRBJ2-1	CASSYGTSGGNEQFF	TGTGCCAGCAGTTACGGGACTAGCGGGGGCAATGAGCAGTTCTTC
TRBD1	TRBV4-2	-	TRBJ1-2	CASSRTGVNYGYTF	TGTGCCAGCAGCCGGACAGGGGTAAACTATGGCTACACCTTC
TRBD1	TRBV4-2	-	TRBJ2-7	CASSRRTGESYEQYF	TGTGCCAGCAGCCGCCGGACAGGGGAATCCTACGAGCAGTACTTC
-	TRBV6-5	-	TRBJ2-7	CASSYTQGHHEQYF	TGTGCCAGCAGTTATACGCAGGGACATCACGAGCAGTACTTC
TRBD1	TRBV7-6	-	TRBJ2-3	CASSFRTGETDTQYF	TGTGCCAGCAGCTTTCGGACAGGGGAGACAGATACGCAGTATTTT
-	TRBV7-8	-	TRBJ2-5	CASSSGSQETQYF	TGTGCCAGCAGCTCCGGGAGCCAAGAGACCCAGTACTTC
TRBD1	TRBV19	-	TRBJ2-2	CASSIWGQATGELFF	TGTGCCAGTAGTATTTGGGGACAGGCAACCGGGGAGCTGTTTTTT
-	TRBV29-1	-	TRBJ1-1	CSVVVLSAGHTEAFF	TGCAGCGTTGTAGTCCTGTCGGCGGGTCACACTGAAGCTTTCTTT
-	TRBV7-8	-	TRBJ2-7	CASSGTASSYEQYF	TGTGCCAGCAGCGGGACTGCGAGCTCCTACGAGCAGTACTTC
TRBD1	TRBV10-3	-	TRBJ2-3	CAISDARVTGVLSVNTQYF	TGTGCCATCAGTGACGCAAGGGTGACAGGGGTTCTCTCTGTCAATACGCAGTATTTT
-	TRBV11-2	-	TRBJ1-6	CASSFQNSYNSPLHF	TGTGCCAGCAGCTTTCAGAACTCCTATAATTCACCCCTCCACTTT
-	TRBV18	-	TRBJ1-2	CASSPIQGEGVPEGYTF	TGTGCCAGCTCACCAATCCAGGGTGAGGGGGTGCCGGAAGGCTACACCTTC
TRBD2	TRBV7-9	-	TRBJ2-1	CASSLSGGAFNEQFF	TGTGCCAGCAGCTTAAGCGGGGGGGCCTTTAATGAGCAGTTCTTC
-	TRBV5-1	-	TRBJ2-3	CASSFVFTDTQYF	TGCGCCAGCAGCTTTGTCTTCACAGATACGCAGTATTTT
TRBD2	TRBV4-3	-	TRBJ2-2	CASSQDRAGLAGTGELFF	TGCGCCAGCAGCCAAGATCGGGCCGGACTAGCGGGCACCGGGGAGCTGTTTTTT
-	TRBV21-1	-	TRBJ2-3	CASSKRDPRGRTGFSTDTQYF	TGTGCCAGCAGCAAAAGAGATCCCCGAGGCCGGACAGGTTTCAGCACAGATACGCAGTATTTT
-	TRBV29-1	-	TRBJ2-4	CSVGGPKNIQYF	TGCAGCGTTGGAGGGCCCAAAAACATTCAGTACTTC
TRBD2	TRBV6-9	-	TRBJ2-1	CASSYSARPSGGSYNEQFF	TGTGCCAGCAGTTATTCGGCCAGGCCTAGCGGGGGATCCTACAATGAGCAGTTCTTC
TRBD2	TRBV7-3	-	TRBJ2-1	CASSLSGTKNEQFF	TGTGCCAGCAGCTTAAGCGGGACTAAAAATGAGCAGTTCTTC
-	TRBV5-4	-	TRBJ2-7	CASSLWGEITYEQYF	TGTGCCAGCAGCTTGTGGGGGGAGATAACCTACGAGCAGTACTTC
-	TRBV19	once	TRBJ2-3	CASRRGRFDTDTQYF	TGTGCCAGTAGAAGAGGGCGGTTCGACACAGATACGCAGTATTTT
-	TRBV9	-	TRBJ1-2	CASSDRWSYGYTF	TGTGCCAGCAGCGACCGCTGGAGCTATGGCTACACCTTC
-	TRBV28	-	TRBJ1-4	CASTEPGRHQKLFF	TGTGCCAGCACAGAACCGGGAAGACATCAAAAACTGTTTTTT
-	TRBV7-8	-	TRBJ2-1	CASSLAPAGDSYNEQFF	TGTGCCAGCAGCTTAGCTCCCGCAGGGGACTCCTACAATGAGCAGTTCTTC
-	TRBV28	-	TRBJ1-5	CASSYESQPQHF	TGTGCCAGCAGCTACGAGAGTCAGCCCCAGCATTTT
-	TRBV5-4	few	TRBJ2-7	CASSKAGGTGTPWAYEQYF	TGTGCCAGCAGCAAGGCTGGAGGAACCGGGACTCCATGGGCCTACGAGCAGTACTTC
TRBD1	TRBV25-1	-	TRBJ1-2	CASSEITGQGWRGYTF	TGTGCCAGCAGTGAGATTACGGGACAGGGTTGGAGAGGCTACACCTTC
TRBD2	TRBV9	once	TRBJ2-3	CASSARLAGGPGSDTQYF	TGTGCCAGCAGCGCCCGACTAGCGGGGGGGCCGGGGTCAGATACGCAGTATTTT
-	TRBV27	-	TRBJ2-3	CASSSLVRDTQYF	TGTGCCAGCAGCAGTCTTGTCAGGGATACGCAGTATTTT
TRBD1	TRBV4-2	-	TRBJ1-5	CASSQDQGQNQPQHF	TGTGCCAGCAGCCAAGATCAGGGACAGAATCAGCCCCAGCATTTT
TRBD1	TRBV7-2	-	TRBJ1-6	CASSLALGGQGNSPLHF	TGTGCCAGCAGCTTAGCCCTGGGGGGACAGGGAAATTCACCCCTCCACTTT
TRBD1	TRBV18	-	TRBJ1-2	CASSPGGQGTDGYTF	TGTGCCAGCTCACCTGGGGGACAGGGTACGGACGGCTACACCTTC
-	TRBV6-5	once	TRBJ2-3	CASSQDQRADTQYF	TGTGCCAGCAGCCAGGACCAGAGGGCAGATACGCAGTATTTT
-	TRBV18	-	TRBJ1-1	CASFSEVNTEAFF	TGTGCCAGCTTCTCAGAGGTCAACACTGAAGCTTTCTTT
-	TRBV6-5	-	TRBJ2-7	CASRVGRVSEQYF	TGTGCCAGCAGGGTAGGCAGGGTATCCGAGCAGTACTTC
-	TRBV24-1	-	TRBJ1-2	CATSDSDSNYGYTF	TGTGCCACCAGTGACTCGGACAGCAACTATGGCTACACCTTC
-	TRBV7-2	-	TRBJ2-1	CASSLVVDYKDEQFF	TGTGCCAGCAGCTTAGTCGTTGACTACAAGGATGAGCAGTTCTTC
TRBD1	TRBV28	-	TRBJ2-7	CASSGPGQGTHEQYF	TGTGCCAGCAGTGGCCCGGGACAGGGGACCCACGAGCAGTACTTC
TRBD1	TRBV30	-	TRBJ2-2	CAWRSPDRGSGELFF	TGTGCCTGGAGATCTCCGGACAGGGGGTCGGGGGAGCTGTTTTTT
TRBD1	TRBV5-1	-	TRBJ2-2	CASSRDRADTGELFF	TGCGCCAGCAGCCGGGACAGGGCGGACACCGGGGAGCTGTTTTTT
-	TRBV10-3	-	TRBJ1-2	CAIPSGENYGYTF	TGTGCCATCCCCTCGGGAGAGAACTATGGCTACACCTTC
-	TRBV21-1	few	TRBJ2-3	CASSKNPTRDRDGTDTQYF	TGTGCCAGCAGCAAAAATCCTACCCGGGACAGGGACGGCACAGATACGCAGTATTTT